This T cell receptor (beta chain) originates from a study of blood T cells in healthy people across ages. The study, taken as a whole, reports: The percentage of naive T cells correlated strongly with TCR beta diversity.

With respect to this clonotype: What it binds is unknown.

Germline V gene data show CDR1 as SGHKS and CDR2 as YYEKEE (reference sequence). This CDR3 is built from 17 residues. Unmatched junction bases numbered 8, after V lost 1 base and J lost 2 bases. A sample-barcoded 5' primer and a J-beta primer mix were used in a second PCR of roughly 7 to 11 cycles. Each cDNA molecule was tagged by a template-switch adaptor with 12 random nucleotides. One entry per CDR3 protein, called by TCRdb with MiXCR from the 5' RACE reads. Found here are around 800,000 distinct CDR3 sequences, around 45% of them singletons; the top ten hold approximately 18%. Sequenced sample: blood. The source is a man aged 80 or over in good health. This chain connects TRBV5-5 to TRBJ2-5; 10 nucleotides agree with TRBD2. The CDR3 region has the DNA TGTGCCAGCAGCTTGCAACCGGGACTAGCGCTTCAAGAGACCCAGTACTTC. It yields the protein CASSLQPGLALQETQYF.